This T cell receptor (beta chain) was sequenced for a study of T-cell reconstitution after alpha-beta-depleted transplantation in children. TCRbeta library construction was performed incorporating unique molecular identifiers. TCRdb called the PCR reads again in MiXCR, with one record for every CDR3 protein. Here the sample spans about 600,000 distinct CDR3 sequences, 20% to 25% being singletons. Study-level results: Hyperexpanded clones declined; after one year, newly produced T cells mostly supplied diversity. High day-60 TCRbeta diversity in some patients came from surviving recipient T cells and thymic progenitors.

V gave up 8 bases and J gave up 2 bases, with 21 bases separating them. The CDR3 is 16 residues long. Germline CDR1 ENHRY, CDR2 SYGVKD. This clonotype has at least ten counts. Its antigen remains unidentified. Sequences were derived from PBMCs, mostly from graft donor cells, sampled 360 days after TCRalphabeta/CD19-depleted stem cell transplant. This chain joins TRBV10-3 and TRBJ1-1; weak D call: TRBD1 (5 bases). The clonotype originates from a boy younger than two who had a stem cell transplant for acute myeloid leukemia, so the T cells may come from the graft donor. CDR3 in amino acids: CAIGVAGLALNTEAFF. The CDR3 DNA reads TGTGCCATCGGAGTGGCGGGGCTGGCCCTTAACACTGAAGCTTTCTTT.